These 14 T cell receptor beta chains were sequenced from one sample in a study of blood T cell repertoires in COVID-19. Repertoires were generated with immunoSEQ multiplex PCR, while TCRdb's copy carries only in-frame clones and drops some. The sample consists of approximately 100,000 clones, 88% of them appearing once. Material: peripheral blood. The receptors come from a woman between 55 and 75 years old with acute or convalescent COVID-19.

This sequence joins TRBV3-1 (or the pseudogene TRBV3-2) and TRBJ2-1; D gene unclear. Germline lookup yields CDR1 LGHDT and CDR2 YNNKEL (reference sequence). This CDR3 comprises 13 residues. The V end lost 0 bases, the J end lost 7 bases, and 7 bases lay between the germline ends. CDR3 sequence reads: CASSQERMNEQFF. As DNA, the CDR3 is TGTGCCAGCAGCCAAGAGAGGATGAATGAGCAGTTCTTC.

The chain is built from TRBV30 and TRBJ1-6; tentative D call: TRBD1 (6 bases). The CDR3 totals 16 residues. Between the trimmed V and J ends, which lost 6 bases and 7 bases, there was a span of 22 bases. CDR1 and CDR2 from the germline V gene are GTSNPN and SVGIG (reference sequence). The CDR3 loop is CACLTYGRGLNSPLHF. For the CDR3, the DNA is TGTGCCTGCCTCACCTATGGCAGGGGCCTCAATTCACCCCTCCACTTT.

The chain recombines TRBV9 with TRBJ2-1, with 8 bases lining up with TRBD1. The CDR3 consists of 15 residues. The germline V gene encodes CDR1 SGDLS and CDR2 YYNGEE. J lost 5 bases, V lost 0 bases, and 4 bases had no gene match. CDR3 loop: CASSVGGTGNNEQFF. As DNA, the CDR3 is TGTGCCAGCAGCGTAGGAGGGACAGGTAACAATGAGCAGTTCTTC.

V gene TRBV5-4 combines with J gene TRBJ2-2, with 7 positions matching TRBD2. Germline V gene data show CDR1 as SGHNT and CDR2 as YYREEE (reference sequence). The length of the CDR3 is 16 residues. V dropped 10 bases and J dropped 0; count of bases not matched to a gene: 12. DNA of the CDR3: TGTGCCGCCAGCGTTGGCGGGGGACCGAACACCGGGGAGCTGTTTTTT. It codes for CAASVGGGPNTGELFF.

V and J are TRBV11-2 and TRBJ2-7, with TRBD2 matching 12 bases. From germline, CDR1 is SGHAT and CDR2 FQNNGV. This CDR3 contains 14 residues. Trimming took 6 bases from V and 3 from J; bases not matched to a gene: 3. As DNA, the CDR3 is TGTGCCAGCAGATCTAGCGGGAGGGGCTACGAGCAGTACTTC. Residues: CASRSSGRGYEQYF.

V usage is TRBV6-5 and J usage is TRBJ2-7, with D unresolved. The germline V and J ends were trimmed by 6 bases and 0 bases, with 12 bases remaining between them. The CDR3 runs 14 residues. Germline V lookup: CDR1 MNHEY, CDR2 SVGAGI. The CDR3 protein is CASSPAPTSYEQYF. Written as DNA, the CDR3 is TGTGCCAGCAGCCCCGCTCCTACCTCCTACGAGCAGTACTTC.

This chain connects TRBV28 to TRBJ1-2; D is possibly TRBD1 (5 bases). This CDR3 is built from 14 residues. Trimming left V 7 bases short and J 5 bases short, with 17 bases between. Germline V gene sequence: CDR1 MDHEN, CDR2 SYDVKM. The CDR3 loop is CASTASGLRYGYTF. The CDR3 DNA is TGTGCCAGCACTGCCTCGGGACTCCGTTATGGCTACACCTTC.

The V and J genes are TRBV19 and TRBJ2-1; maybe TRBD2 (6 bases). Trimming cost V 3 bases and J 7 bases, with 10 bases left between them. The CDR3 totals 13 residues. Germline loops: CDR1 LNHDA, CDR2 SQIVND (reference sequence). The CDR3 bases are TGTGCCAGTAGTATGCCAGGGAGGAATGAGCAGTTCTTC. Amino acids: CASSMPGRNEQFF. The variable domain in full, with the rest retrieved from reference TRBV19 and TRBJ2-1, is DGGITQSPKYLFRKEGQNVTLSCEQNLNHDAMYWYRQDPGQGLRLIYYSQIVNDFQKGDIAEGYSVSREKKESFPLTVTSAQKNPTAFYLCASSMPGRNEQFFGPGTRLTVL.

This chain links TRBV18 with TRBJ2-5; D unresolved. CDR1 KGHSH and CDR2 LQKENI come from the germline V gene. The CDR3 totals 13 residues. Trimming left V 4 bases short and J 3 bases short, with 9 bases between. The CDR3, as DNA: TGTGCCAGCTCACACGACTTAAAAGAGACCCAGTACTTC. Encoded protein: CASSHDLKETQYF.

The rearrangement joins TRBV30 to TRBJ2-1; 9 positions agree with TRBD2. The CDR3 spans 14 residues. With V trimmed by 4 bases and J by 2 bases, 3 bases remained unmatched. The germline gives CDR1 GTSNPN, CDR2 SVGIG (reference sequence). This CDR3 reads CAWISGRAYNEQFF. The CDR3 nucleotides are TGTGCCTGGATTAGCGGGAGAGCCTACAATGAGCAGTTCTTC. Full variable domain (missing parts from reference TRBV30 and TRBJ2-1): SQTIHQWPATLVQPVGSPLSLECTVEGTSNPNLYWYRQAAGRGLQLLFYSVGIGQISSEVPQNLSASRPQDRQFILSSKKLLLSDSGFYLCAWISGRAYNEQFFGPGTRLTVL.

CDR3 in amino acids: CASSSPTTSGGAGYGYTF. The CDR3 DNA follows: TGTGCCAGCAGCTCACCAACCACTTCAGGGGGCGCCGGCTATGGCTACACCTTC. The V and J genes are TRBV11-2 and TRBJ1-2, with TRBD1 matching 8 bases. The germline V gene has CDR1 SGHAT and CDR2 FQNNGV. V trimming: 4 bases; J trimming: 4 bases; junction bases outside the gene matches: 17. The CDR3 covers 18 residues.

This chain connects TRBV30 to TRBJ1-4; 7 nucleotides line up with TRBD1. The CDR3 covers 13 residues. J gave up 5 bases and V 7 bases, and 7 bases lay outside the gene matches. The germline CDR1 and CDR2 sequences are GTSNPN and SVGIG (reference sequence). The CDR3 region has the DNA TGTGCCTTCTTGGACAGGTTCAATGAAAAACTGTTTTTT. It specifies CAFLDRFNEKLFF.

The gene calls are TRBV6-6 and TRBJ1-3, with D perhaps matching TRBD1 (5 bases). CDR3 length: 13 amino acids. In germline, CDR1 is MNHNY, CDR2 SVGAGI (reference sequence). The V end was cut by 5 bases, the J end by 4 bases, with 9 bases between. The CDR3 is CASSPGNGNTIYF. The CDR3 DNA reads TGTGCCAGCAGTCCAGGGAACGGAAACACCATATATTTT.

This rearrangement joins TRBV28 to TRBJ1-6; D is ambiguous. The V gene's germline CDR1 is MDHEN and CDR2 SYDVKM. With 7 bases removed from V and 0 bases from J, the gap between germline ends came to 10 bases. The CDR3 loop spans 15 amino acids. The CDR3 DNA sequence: TGTGCCAGCAACCACGGGAGCTCCTATAATTCACCCCTCCACTTT. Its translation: CASNHGSSYNSPLHF. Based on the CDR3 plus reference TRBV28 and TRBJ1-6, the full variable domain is DVKVTQSSRYLVKRTGEKVFLECVQDMDHENMFWYRQDPGLGLRLIYFSYDVKMKEKGDIPEGYSVSREKKERFSLILESASTNQTSMYLCASNHGSSYNSPLHFGNGTRLTVT.